This passage covers 10 T cell receptor beta chains from one sample sequenced in a study of CD8 T cells in Susac syndrome. Random hexamers primed reverse transcription of about 0.45 to 1 ug RNA. TCRdb ran MiXCR on the immunoSEQ multiplex PCR reads and lists one entry per CDR3 protein. This table has over 100,000 distinct CDR3 sequences, around 94% appearing once. The sequenced material came from CD8+ T cells from PBMCs. These receptors came from a human donor with Susac syndrome.

The chain couples TRBV15 to TRBJ2-7; 8 bases are shared with TRBD1. The CDR3 is 13 amino acids. The J segment lost 4 bases and the V segment lost 5 bases, leaving 4 bases of the junction unmatched. Germline CDR1 LNHNV, CDR2 YYDKDF (reference sequence). The CDR3: CATSQGAGYEQYF. The DNA for the CDR3 is TGTGCCACCAGCCAGGGGGCGGGGTACGAGCAGTACTTC. Full variable domain (rest looked up from reference TRBV15 and TRBJ2-7): DAMVIQNPRYQVTQFGKPVTLSCSQTLNHNVMYWYQQKSSQAPKLLFHYYDKDFNNEADTPDNFQSRRPNTSFCFLDIRSPGLGDTAMYLCATSQGAGYEQYFGPGTRLTVT.

The gene calls are TRBV7-2 and TRBJ1-1; possibly TRBD1 for D (5 bases). This CDR3 is built from 18 residues. Looked up from germline, CDR1 is SGHTA and CDR2 is FQGNSA. V lost 7 bases and J lost 5, with 29 bases in between. The CDR3 nucleotides are TGTGCCAGCATCCCTGCCCCGGGGATGTGGGGGGGTAAGACTGAAGCTTTCTTT. Residues: CASIPAPGMWGGKTEAFF.

The V gene is TRBV6-2 or TRBV6-3, the J gene TRBJ2-5, with D perhaps assigned TRBD1 or TRBD2 (5 bases each). V was cut by 6 bases and J by 5 bases, with 13 bases left in between. The CDR3 is 13 residues long. Germline loops: CDR1 MNHEY, CDR2 SVGEGT. CDR3 nucleotide sequence: TGTGCCAGCAGCCTGGGACGGGTGGAGACCCAGTACTTC. It encodes CASSLGRVETQYF.

In its sample, this clonotype was seen once. The rearrangement joins TRBV29-1 to TRBJ2-1, with a tentative D call TRBD2 (6 bases). The germline CDR1 and CDR2 sequences are SQVTM and ANQGSEA. The ends were cut back, 5 bases at V and 1 base at J, with 15 bases in the middle. The CDR3 contains 15 residues. CDR3 amino acids: CSVTPGTLSYNEQFF. The CDR3 nucleotides read TGCAGCGTTACTCCCGGGACTCTTTCCTACAATGAGCAGTTCTTC.

The chain employs TRBV10-3 and TRBJ1-2; D not resolved. Per the germline V gene, CDR1 is ENHRY and CDR2 is SYGVKD. V was trimmed by 6 bases and J by 4 bases, leaving 18 bases between them. The CDR3 has 15 residues. CDR3 amino acids: CAIREEGTATYGYTF. The CDR3 DNA reads as TGTGCCATCAGGGAAGAAGGCACGGCCACCTATGGCTACACCTTC.

This sequence joins TRBV29-1 and TRBJ1-3; D is unclear. V lost 4 bases and J 4 bases, leaving 5 bases between the germline ends. CDR3 length: 11 amino acids. Germline CDR1 is SQVTM and CDR2 is ANQGSEA. CDR3 sequence reads: CSVVGGNTIYF. The CDR3 nucleotides read TGCAGCGTTGTGGGAGGAAACACCATATATTTT.

The J gene is TRBJ2-1, the V gene TRBV27; D is uncertain. V was pared by 0 bases and J by 5 bases, with 8 bases between. Germline CDR1 MNHEY, CDR2 SMNVEV (reference sequence). The CDR3 spans 14 residues. The CDR3 region has the DNA TGTGCCAGCAGTTTATCGCGGCCCAACAATGAGCAGTTCTTC. It translates to CASSLSRPNNEQFF.

V gene TRBV27 combines with J gene TRBJ2-7; TRBD1 is a possible D gene (5 bases). The CDR3 has 13 amino acids. The V end was cut by 5 bases, the J end by 0 bases, with 8 bases between. CDR1 is MNHEY and CDR2 is SMNVEV in the germline V gene (reference sequence). CDR3 nucleotides: TGTGCCAGCAGTCTGACAGCCTCCTACGAGCAGTACTTC. Its protein product is CASSLTASYEQYF.

The V and J genes are TRBV4-3 and TRBJ2-1; no clear D. CDR3 length: 12 residues. Germline CDR1 and CDR2: LGHNA and YSLEER. V lost 0 bases, J lost 5 bases, and 2 bases lay in between. This chain's CDR3 is CASSQDDNEQFF. The CDR3 DNA is TGCGCCAGCAGCCAAGATGACAATGAGCAGTTCTTC.

V is TRBV20-1 and J is TRBJ2-7; D may be TRBD2 (5 bases). The CDR3 runs to 13 residues. Per the germline V gene, CDR1 is DFQATT and CDR2 is SNEGSKA (reference sequence). V lost 5 bases and J lost 5, with 16 bases in between. For the CDR3, the DNA is TGCAGTGCTGATTCGGGGAGAAGAGACGAGCAGTACTTC. Translation gives CSADSGRRDEQYF.